This T cell receptor beta chain emerged from a study of identical twins. Overall study findings and caveats: Insertions ran lower in abundant cord blood beta clonotypes, though not in memory repertoires.

TCRdb reprocessed the 5' RACE reads via MiXCR and lists one record per CDR3 protein. The repertoire includes 500,000 to 700,000 distinct CDR3 sequences, about 7.1% of them detected once, and 1.5% to 2% sits in the top ten. V gave up 3 bases and J gave up 3 bases, with 12 bases separating them. The germline gives CDR1 MDHEN, CDR2 SYDVKM. This CDR3 comprises 14 residues. In this sample, this clonotype turned up a few times. Its cognate antigen is unknown. The data were also submitted as part of a second study, on yellow fever vaccine responses in identical twins. This second study notes: Reportedly, the response of twins' T cells to the vaccine seemed partly convergent, partly personalized.

Material for sequencing was PBMCs. V usage is TRBV28 and J usage is TRBJ2-7; maybe TRBD1 (6 bases). The sequence derives from a woman aged 18-35 years in good health. The CDR3 DNA reads TGTGCCAGCAGTTTCTGGGACACATACTACGAGCAGTACTTC. Amino acid sequence: CASSFWDTYYEQYF.